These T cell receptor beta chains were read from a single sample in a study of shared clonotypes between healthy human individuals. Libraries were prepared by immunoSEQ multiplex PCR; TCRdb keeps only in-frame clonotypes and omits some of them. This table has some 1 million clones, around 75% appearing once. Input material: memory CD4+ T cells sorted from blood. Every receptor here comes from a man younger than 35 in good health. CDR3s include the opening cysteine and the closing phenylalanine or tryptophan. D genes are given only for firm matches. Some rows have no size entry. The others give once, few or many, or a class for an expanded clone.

CASSLDGYSSYEQYF,TRBJ2-7,.,.,TRBV5-1,15
CASSRGGVNIQYF,TRBJ2-4,.,.,TRBV7-2,13
CASSPSTSGGGTQYF,TRBJ2-3,.,TRBD2,TRBV7-8,15
CASSQAQSRPNTGELFF,TRBJ2-2,.,.,TRBV4-1,17
CASTQWPLGDTQYF,TRBJ2-3,.,.,TRBV6-5,14
CASSQDVGGTQYF,TRBJ2-3,.,.,TRBV14,13
CASALGGSLTEAFF,TRBJ1-1,once,.,TRBV28,14
CASSFLRTSGGLYNEQFF,TRBJ2-1,.,TRBD2,TRBV27,18
CASSVVDNSYNEQFF,TRBJ2-1,.,.,TRBV9,15
CASSYLPSGAYEQYF,TRBJ2-7,.,.,TRBV6-6,15
CASSYLDSNSPLHF,TRBJ1-6,.,.,TRBV6-5,14
CASSLGGFGGSTEAFF,TRBJ1-1,.,.,TRBV5-1,16
CASTKDSTGANVLTF,TRBJ2-6,once,.,TRBV5-4,15
CAWSVVRNEQFF,TRBJ2-1,.,.,TRBV30,12
CASSLVDVPGNTIYF,TRBJ1-3,few,.,TRBV5-6,15
CASSDGAASEGEKLFF,TRBJ1-4,once,.,TRBV10-1,16
CASSLSGFLSETQYF,TRBJ2-5,.,.,TRBV7-9,15
CASSHTFEKLFF,TRBJ1-4,.,.,TRBV2,12
CASSEGQVTPQHF,TRBJ1-5,.,.,TRBV6-1,13
CASSLGTGKALEKLFF,TRBJ1-4,.,TRBD1,TRBV5-1,16
CASMGGTAEQFF,TRBJ2-1,few,TRBD2,TRBV15,12